The clone carrying this T cell receptor beta chain was seen ten or more times. The antigen is not known. TCRdb independently ran MiXCR on the 5' RACE reads; one entry per CDR3 protein. Among under 300,000 distinct CDR3 sequences listed, 15% to 20% were seen once. This record belongs to a study of T-cell memory formation after mild COVID-19. Overall study results and limits: A second wave of clones peaked on day 37, and their SARS-CoV-2 specificity went unconfirmed.

V was pared by 8 bases and J by 4 bases, with 14 bases between. CDR1 and CDR2 (germline): MNHEY, SVGAGI. CDR3 length: 13 amino acids. The rearrangement uses TRBV6-5 and TRBJ1-1; D ambiguous. This clonotype was sampled from a man aged 18 to 35 who had mild COVID-19 (a few samples of this study predate the infection). Cell type and time point are not known. The material sequenced was PBMCs or a T cell subset sorted from them (not recorded which). The CDR3 sequence: CASGPSLLTEAFF. As DNA, the CDR3 is TGTGCCAGCGGGCCGTCTCTTCTCACTGAAGCTTTCTTT.